Shown below are 11 T cell receptor beta chains from a single sample sequenced in a study of identical twins listed by TCRdb under 2016. Library construction relied on 5' RACE. TCRdb names Illumina HiSeq 2000 as the instrument used. TCRdb handled the public reads itself, with Q25 trimming in fastp and clone calling in MiXCR, and kept productive beta chains. Merged by CDR3 protein, the rows form single entries marked with the most common genes and DNA. The sample yields hundreds of thousands of distinct CDR3 sequences; under 8.5% were counted once. The ten most abundant clones make up less than 2% of the sample. These data were also filed under a second study, of yellow fever vaccine responses in identical twins.

The sample taken for sequencing was PBMCs. The origin of the receptors is a woman between 18 and 29 years old in good health.

This clonotype showed up just a few times. The CDR3 sequence is CASSPVGMSGYTF. The CDR3 bases are TGTGCCAGCAGCCCGGTCGGGATGAGCGGCTACACCTTC. The chain uses TRBV5-5 and TRBJ1-2; no firm D call. Germline CDR1 is SGHKS and CDR2 is YYEKEE (reference sequence). This CDR3 region has 13 residues. V lost 4 bases and J lost 8, with 15 bases in between.

This clonotype appeared many times. The rearrangement uses TRBV29-1 and TRBJ2-1; 11 positions match TRBD2. The V gene end was trimmed by 4 bases and the J gene end by 4 bases; junction bases not matched to a gene: 3. This CDR3 spans 14 amino acids. CDR1 and CDR2 (germline): SQVTM, ANQGSEA. The CDR3, as DNA: TGCAGCGTTGGCACTAGCGGGGGATACAATGAGCAGTTCTTC. Translation: CSVGTSGGYNEQFF.

This sequence joins TRBV27 and TRBJ2-2; no firm D call. Trimming left V 0 bases short and J 4 bases short, with 6 bases between. The CDR3 runs 14 residues. Looked up from germline, CDR1 is MNHEY and CDR2 is SMNVEV (reference sequence). CDR3 DNA sequence: TGTGCCAGCAGTTTATCGATAAGCACCGGGGAGCTGTTTTTT. It translates to CASSLSISTGELFF.

This chain links TRBV5-1 with TRBJ2-7; 7 positions match TRBD1. The ends lost 0 bases at V and 6 bases at J; junction bases unmatched: 9. CDR1 is SGHRS and CDR2 is YFSETQ in the germline V gene. There are 15 residues in the CDR3. The CDR3 coding sequence is TGCGCCAGCAGCTTGGCAGGGGGTGCCCCCCTCGAGCAGTACTTC. Amino acids: CASSLAGGAPLEQYF.

The chain links TRBV7-9 to TRBJ2-2; 10 bases are a match to TRBD2. The CDR3 runs to 16 residues. CDR1 and CDR2 (germline): SEHNR, FQNEAQ (reference sequence). V lost 5 bases, J lost 5 bases, and 8 bases stayed unmatched. The CDR3 DNA sequence: TGTGCCAGCAGCCCCCGAGGACTAGCGGCGACCGGGGAGCTGTTTTTT. It translates to CASSPRGLAATGELFF.

This clonotype came up a few times. The chain employs TRBV14 and TRBJ1-1; maybe TRBD1 (5 bases). Trimming took off 4 bases at V and 5 bases at J, with 20 bases between the two ends. The CDR3 spans 16 residues. Germline lookup yields CDR1 SGHDN and CDR2 FVKESK. Here the CDR3 reads CASSPLDIRAETEAFF. The DNA of the CDR3 is TGTGCCAGCAGCCCTCTGGATATCAGGGCCGAAACTGAAGCTTTCTTT.

This clonotype has more than one count but fewer than ten. The chain combines TRBV7-2 with TRBJ2-7; D perhaps matches TRBD2 (5 bases). CDR1 and CDR2 from the germline V gene are SGHTA and FQGNSA. The CDR3 length is 15 residues. Trimming pared 1 base from V and 4 bases from J, leaving 14 bases between. This CDR3 is CASSLESGNRYEQYF. The CDR3 bases are TGTGCCAGCAGCTTAGAGAGCGGCAATAGGTACGAGCAGTACTTC. The whole variable domain, remainder taken from reference TRBV7-2 and TRBJ2-7, is GAGVSQSPSNKVTEKGKDVELRCDPISGHTALYWYRQSLGQGLEFLIYFQGNSAPDKSGLPSDRFSAERTGGSVSTLTIQRTQQEDSAVYLCASSLESGNRYEQYFGPGTRLTVT.

The gene calls are TRBV2 and TRBJ1-5; no definite D call. The CDR3 is 14 residues long. The germline V and J ends were trimmed by 6 bases and 10 bases, with 19 bases remaining between them. Germline V gene data show CDR1 as SNHLY and CDR2 as FYNNEI. In nucleotides, the CDR3 is TGTGCCAGCAGCGAGGTTGTTGCCGGTCGTCCCCAGCATTTT. Encoded protein: CASSEVVAGRPQHF.

In regard to this clonotype: An end of the junction does not agree with germline; a read error may underlie this. The genes are TRBV28 and TRBJ2-1; 9 positions agree with TRBD2. The CDR3 contains 16 residues. Germline V CDR1 and CDR2: MDHEN, SYDVKM. DNA of the CDR3: TGTGCCAGCAGTTCAAGCGGGGGGATCTTGGGCAATGGGCAGTTCTTC. It codes for CASSSSGGILGNGQFF. Full variable domain (rest looked up from reference TRBV28 and TRBJ2-1): DVKVTQSSRYLVKRTGEKVFLECVQDMDHENMFWYRQDPGLGLRLIYFSYDVKMKEKGDIPEGYSVSREKKERFSLILESASTNQTSMYLCASSSSGGILGNGQFFGPGTRLTVL.

This clonotype was seen ten or more times. The rearrangement joins TRBV7-6 to TRBJ2-7, with 7 bases aligning to TRBD2. This CDR3 contains 14 residues. J gave up 3 bases and V 6 bases, and 8 bases lay outside the gene matches. Per germline, CDR1 SGHVS and CDR2 FNYEAQ. The DNA for the CDR3 is TGTGCCAGCAGTCGAGCGGGACCAGGCTACGAGCAGTACTTC. It specifies CASSRAGPGYEQYF.

This clonotype has just a few counts. The V call is TRBV6-5, the J call TRBJ2-1; D is unresolved. Germline V gene data show CDR1 as MNHEY and CDR2 as SVGAGI. Deletions cut 1 base from V and 0 bases from J, with 13 bases between. This CDR3 is built from 17 residues. The chain's CDR3 is CASSYFVAPSSYNEQFF. In DNA, the CDR3 is TGTGCCAGCAGTTACTTCGTAGCACCGAGCTCCTACAATGAGCAGTTCTTC.